The source of this T cell receptor beta chain is a study of T cells in Graves' hyperthyroidism and ophthalmopathy. General study results and limits: Before onset, by a median of around six months, the model predicted ophthalmopathy.

The ends were cut back, 8 bases at V and 4 bases at J, with 8 bases in the middle. Germline-derived CDR1 and CDR2 are GTSNPN and SVGIG (reference sequence). CDR3 length: 10 residues. In this sample, this clonotype turned up many times. What it recognizes is unknown. From RNA transcripts, TCR beta CDR3 regions were amplified. A first-round RT-PCR of the TCR CDR3 used the HTBI primer set. TCRdb reprocessed the multiplex PCR reads with MiXCR, giving one entry per CDR3 protein. The data contain hundreds of thousands of distinct CDR3 sequences, roughly 22% of them seen just once; the ten biggest clones take up around 62%.

The chain joins TRBV30 to TRBJ1-1; no reliable D call. The receptor was derived from a man aged 25-45 years with Graves' ophthalmopathy. Material: blood. CDR3 sequence: CAGWVTEAFF. CDR3 in DNA: TGTGCCGGGTGGGTCACTGAAGCTTTCTTT.